Below are 10 T cell receptor beta chains sequenced from a single sample in a study of T cell responses to AZD1222 COVID-19 vaccine. Libraries were prepared by immunoSEQ multiplex PCR; TCRdb keeps only in-frame clonotypes and omits some of them. The table records roughly 180,000 clones, roughly 90% of them present only once. The sample was peripheral blood, taken 28 days after the second AZD1222 dose. The origin of the receptors is an adult who received the AZD1222 COVID-19 vaccine.

This chain links TRBV5-6 with TRBJ1-1; TRBD1 matches 9 bases. Germline V gives CDR1 SGHDT, CDR2 YYEEEE. The CDR3 has 18 amino acids. Trimming took 1 base from V and 6 from J; bases not matched to a gene: 16. The CDR3 coding sequence is TGTGCCAGCAGCTTGTTCAGAGGACAGGGGCGAAATTTGCCTGAAGCTTTCTTT. Its translation is CASSLFRGQGRNLPEAFF. The whole variable domain, remainder taken from reference TRBV5-6 and TRBJ1-1, is DAGVTQSPTHLIKTRGQQVTLRCSPKSGHDTVSWYQQALGQGPQFIFQYYEEEERQRGNFPDRFSGHQFPNYSSELNVNALLLGDSALYLCASSLFRGQGRNLPEAFFGQGTRLTVV.

The gene calls are TRBV7-9 and TRBJ1-5; D gene uncertain. The CDR3 runs 13 residues. Germline loops: CDR1 SEHNR, CDR2 FQNEAQ (reference sequence). V dropped 5 bases and J dropped 3 bases, with 8 bases sitting between them. The CDR3 DNA follows: TGTGCCAGCAGCGCGGGCCTCAATCAGCCCCAGCATTTT. As protein: CASSAGLNQPQHF.

The chain carries TRBV10-2 and TRBJ1-2, with a tentative D call TRBD1 (5 bases). Germline V gene lookup returns CDR1 WSHSY and CDR2 SAAADI. Deletions cut 0 bases from V and 5 bases from J, with 10 bases between. The CDR3 is made up of 14 amino acids. The CDR3 sequence: CASSESWQGYGYTF. CDR3 in DNA: TGCGCCAGCAGTGAGTCGTGGCAGGGTTATGGCTACACCTTC.

CDR3 nucleotide sequence: TGTGCCAGCAGCCGGACGGGGGAACAATGGTTCTTC. This sequence encodes CASSRTGEQWFF. This chain uses TRBV7-3 with TRBJ2-1; D may be TRBD2 (6 bases). The CDR3 has 12 amino acids. V was clipped by 5 bases and J by 15 bases, with 17 bases between them. Germline V lookup: CDR1 SGHTA, CDR2 FQGTGA.

The chain couples TRBV3-1 (or the pseudogene TRBV3-2) to TRBJ2-1, with 11 bases identical to TRBD2. The CDR3 has 12 amino acids. With 6 bases clipped from V and 12 bases from J, the junction kept 4 bases outside the gene matches. CDR1 and CDR2 (germline): LGHDT, YNNKEL (reference sequence). This CDR3 reads CASRGTSGPQFF. The CDR3 DNA reads TGTGCCAGCAGAGGGACTAGCGGCCCGCAGTTCTTC.

Worth noting for this clone: An end of the junction differs from the germline gene, which may be a read error. The chain combines TRBV12-3 or TRBV12-4 with TRBJ1-1; D unclear. This CDR3 is 11 amino acids long. In nucleotides, the CDR3 is TGTGCCAGCAGGTTAGGATCTGAAGCTTTCTTT. Translating it yields CASRLGSEAFF.

This chain connects TRBV7-9 to TRBJ1-6; D uncertain. Germline assignment: CDR1 SEHNR and CDR2 FQNEAQ (reference sequence). This CDR3 has 14 residues. V was clipped by 5 bases and J by 8 bases, with 13 bases between them. In DNA, the CDR3 is TGTGCCAGCAGCCGGGAGCCGATGGATTCACCCCTCCACTTT. This translates into CASSREPMDSPLHF.

CDR3 protein: CASSLYRGQTEAFF. The CDR3 DNA follows: TGCGCCAGCAGCTTGTATAGGGGGCAGACTGAAGCTTTCTTT. The chain has TRBV5-1 and TRBJ1-1, with TRBD1 matching over 7 bases. CDR1 and CDR2 (germline): SGHRS, YFSETQ. The CDR3 is 14 residues long. V trimming: 1 base; J trimming: 5 bases; junction bases outside the gene matches: 5.

At least ten counts were recorded for this clone. The chain uses TRBV18 and TRBJ2-6, with D possibly being TRBD1 (5 bases). V shed 1 base and J shed 0 bases, with 10 bases lying between them. CDR3 length: 17 residues. The germline V gene encodes CDR1 KGHSH and CDR2 LQKENI. This CDR3 reads CASSPQGSHSGANVLTF. In nucleotides, the CDR3 is TGTGCCAGCTCACCACAGGGGTCCCACTCTGGGGCCAACGTCCTGACTTTC.

The chain employs TRBV6-6 and TRBJ2-7; 9 bases are a match to TRBD1. V lost 0 bases, J lost 7 bases, and 7 bases stayed unmatched. CDR1 MNHNY and CDR2 SVGAGI come from the germline V gene (reference sequence). The CDR3 spans 15 residues. CDR3 nucleotides: TGTGCCAGCAGTTACTCGGGGACAGGGCCTCTAGAGCAGTACTTC. This gives the protein CASSYSGTGPLEQYF.